Below are 3 T cell receptor beta chains sequenced from a single sample in a study of hypomethylating agent response in myelodysplastic syndrome. Method: immunoSEQ multiplex PCR; TCRdb's copy keeps in-frame clones and lacks some. The table records over 900 clones, about 81% of them present only once. Sequences were derived from bone marrow, sampled before or after starting hypomethylating agent treatment for myelodysplastic syndrome (not recorded which). These receptors all come from a human donor with myelodysplastic syndrome.

This clone was found once. Here the CDR3 reads CASKSGTDLFGEQYF. The CDR3 nucleotides are TGCGCCAGCAAATCCGGGACAGACCTTTTCGGCGAGCAGTACTTC. The chain carries TRBV5-1 and TRBJ2-7, with 7 bases fitting TRBD1. The CDR3 sequence is 15 residues long. Germline lookup yields CDR1 SGHRS and CDR2 YFSETQ. V shed 6 bases and J 6 bases; nucleotides not matched to a gene: 15.

The V gene is TRBV2, the J gene TRBJ1-6, with TRBD1 as a possible D gene (5 bases). The CDR3 has 13 amino acids. Trimming removed 7 bases from V and 4 bases from J, with 8 bases in between. From germline, CDR1 is SNHLY and CDR2 FYNNEI. The CDR3: CASKGQYNSPLHF. CDR3 nucleotide sequence: TGTGCCAGCAAAGGACAATATAATTCACCCCTCCACTTT.

This chain uses TRBV7-2 with TRBJ1-5, with D tentatively TRBD1 (5 bases). V was cut by 6 bases and J by 4 bases, with 19 bases left in between. Germline CDR1 is SGHTA and CDR2 is FQGNSA. This CDR3 contains 16 residues. CDR3 residues: CASSPEWRRGNQPQHF. CDR3 coding DNA: TGTGCCAGCAGTCCCGAGTGGAGGAGGGGAAATCAGCCCCAGCATTTT.